This T cell receptor (beta chain) emerged from a study of blood T cell repertoires in COVID-19 (dated by TCRdb to 2020 to 2021). About the study as a whole: Samples from collaborators originated in the United States, Italy and Spain and spanned both the acute and convalescent phases of COVID-19. The repertoires were released in a freely available public database meant as a resource for research on the immune response to SARS-CoV-2. Where HLA class I and class II types were available, the types were taken from metadata supplied by the sample provider, not from assay-based typing. Sample metadata almost always included a de-identified subject ID, COVID-19 status, age in years and sex. The prospective study material was composed of cDNA or gDNA derived from T cells, B-cell-depleted T cells, or PBMCs. The samples were drawn from the first 160 participants of the ongoing ImmuneRACE study and from under 1,500 subjects provided by 6 global collaborators. The dataset comprised deeply sampled blood TCRbeta repertoires from subjects exposed to, actively infected with, or recovered from COVID-19.

TCRbeta CDR3 regions were amplified from genomic DNA by means of the immunoSEQ Assay, a bias-controlled multiplex PCR. In the source study's methods: Nucleated cell counts per sample were estimated from amplification of reference gene primers within the assay. To quantify the absolute abundance of each unique TCRbeta CDR3 rearrangement, sequence reads were collapsed and filtered. For each sample, productive Simpson clonality was calculated as the square root of Simpson's diversity index across productive rearrangements. The clones in this table, taken by TCRdb from immuneACCESS, are in-frame only. Not every clone is retained; where verified, under half of the shortfall comes from an unresolved V gene, and the cause of the rest is unknown. V and J calls and clone size come straight from that table; D and trimming were deduced from the DNA. Recorded for this sample are 30,000 to 35,000 clones; about 80% of them occurred a single time. The ten largest clones represent approximately 3.6% of the sample.

General findings and caveats noted by the study authors: Clinical and demographic metadata were provided uncurated, with the amount varying by source and participant.

CDR1 and CDR2 (SQVTM, ANQGSEA) derive from the germline V gene. Its CDR3 holds 15 amino acids, cysteine through phenylalanine. The only DNA kept is the CDR3, 45 bases in frame from the first base. The V and J ends are trimmed by 3 bases and 6 bases, leaving 20 bases between them. As for this clone: Its antigen is currently not known. Base qualities are missing; no much larger clone stands one base away.

Collaborating institutions collected whole blood in K2EDTA tubes following their own protocols. For TCRbeta analysis, collaborators shipped samples in one of three forms: frozen whole blood, isolated PBMCs, or DNA extracted from either of those sample types. Sequencing was done on a sample of peripheral blood. This receptor was taken from a man aged 45-65 years with acute or convalescent COVID-19. The V gene is TRBV29-1 and the J gene is TRBJ1-2, with a weak D call of TRBD1 (5 bases match). At the DNA level, the sequence is TGCAGCGTTGAGGGCGGCAGGGATTCATTAAATGGCTACACCTTC. Translated, it gives CSVEGGRDSLNGYTF. Full variable domain (CDR3 extended with the reference TRBV29-1 and TRBJ1-2 proteins): SAVISQKPSRDICQRGTSLTIQCQVDSQVTMMFWYRQQPGQSLTLIATANQGSEATYESGFVIDKFPISRPNLTFSTLTVSNMSPEDSSIYLCSVEGGRDSLNGYTFGSGTRLTVV.